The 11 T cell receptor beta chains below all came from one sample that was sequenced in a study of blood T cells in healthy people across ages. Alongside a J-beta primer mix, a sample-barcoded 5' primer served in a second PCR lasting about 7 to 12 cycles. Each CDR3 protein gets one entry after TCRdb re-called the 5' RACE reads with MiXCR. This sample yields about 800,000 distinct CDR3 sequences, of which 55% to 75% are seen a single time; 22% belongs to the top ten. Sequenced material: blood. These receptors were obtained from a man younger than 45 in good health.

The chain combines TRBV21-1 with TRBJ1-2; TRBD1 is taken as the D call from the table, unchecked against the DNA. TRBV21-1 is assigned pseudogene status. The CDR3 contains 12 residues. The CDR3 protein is CASSKGGNGYTF. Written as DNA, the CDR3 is TGTGCCAGCAGCAAGGGGGGGAATGGCTACACCTTC.

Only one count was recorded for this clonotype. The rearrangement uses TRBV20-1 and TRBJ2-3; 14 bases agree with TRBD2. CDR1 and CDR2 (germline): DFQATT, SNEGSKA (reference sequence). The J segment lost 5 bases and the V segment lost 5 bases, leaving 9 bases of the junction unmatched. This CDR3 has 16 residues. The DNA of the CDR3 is TGCAGTGCTGTAAAGACTAGCGGGAGGGCCAAAGATACGCAGTATTTT. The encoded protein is CSAVKTSGRAKDTQYF.

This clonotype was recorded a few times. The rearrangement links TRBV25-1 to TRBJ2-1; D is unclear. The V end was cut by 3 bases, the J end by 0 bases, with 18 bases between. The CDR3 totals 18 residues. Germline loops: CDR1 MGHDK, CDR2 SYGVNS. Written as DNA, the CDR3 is TGTGCCAGCAGTGACCCACCCATAAGCGCGAGCTCCTACAATGAGCAGTTCTTC. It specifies CASSDPPISASSYNEQFF.

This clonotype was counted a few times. CDR3 in amino acids: CSARTGLATYEQYF. DNA for the CDR3: TGCAGTGCGAGGACGGGACTAGCCACCTACGAGCAGTACTTC. This sequence joins TRBV20-1 and TRBJ2-7; 9 bases match TRBD2. This CDR3 contains 14 residues. J gave up 2 bases and V 6 bases, and 8 bases lay outside the gene matches. Germline CDR1 reads DFQATT; CDR2 reads SNEGSKA (reference sequence).

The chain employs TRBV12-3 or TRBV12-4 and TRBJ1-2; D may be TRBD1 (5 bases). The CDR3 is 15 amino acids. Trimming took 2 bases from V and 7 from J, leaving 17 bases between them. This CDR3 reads CASSLTPQGEGGYTF. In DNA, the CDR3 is TGTGCCAGCAGTTTAACCCCCCAAGGGGAAGGTGGCTACACCTTC.

The CDR3 nucleotides are TGCAGCTCTCTTAGCGGGATGGGTCTAGGTGGCTACACCTTC. The encoded protein is CSSLSGMGLGGYTF. The V and J genes are TRBV29-1 and TRBJ1-2; the D is unclear. This CDR3 contains 14 residues. V dropped 8 bases and J dropped 7 bases, with 23 bases sitting between them. Per the germline V gene, CDR1 is SQVTM and CDR2 is ANQGSEA.

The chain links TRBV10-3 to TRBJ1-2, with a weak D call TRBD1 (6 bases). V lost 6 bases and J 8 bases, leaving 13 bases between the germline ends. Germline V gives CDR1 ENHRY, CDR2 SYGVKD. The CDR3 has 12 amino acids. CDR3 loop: CAIRGAREGYTF. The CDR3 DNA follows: TGTGCCATCAGGGGGGCCCGAGAGGGCTACACCTTC.

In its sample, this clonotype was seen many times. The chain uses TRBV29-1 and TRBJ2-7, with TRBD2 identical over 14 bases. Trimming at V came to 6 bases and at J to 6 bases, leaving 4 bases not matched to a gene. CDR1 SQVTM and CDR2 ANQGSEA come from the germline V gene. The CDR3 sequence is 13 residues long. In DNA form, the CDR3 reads TGCAGCGTCGCGACTAGCGGGAGGGGCGAGCAGTACTTC. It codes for CSVATSGRGEQYF.

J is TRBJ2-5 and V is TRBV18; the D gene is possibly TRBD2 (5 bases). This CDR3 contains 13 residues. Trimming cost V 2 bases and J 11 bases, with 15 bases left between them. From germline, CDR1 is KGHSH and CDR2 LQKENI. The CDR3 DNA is TGTGCCAGCTCACCATCCGGGAATGAGATTCAGTACTTC. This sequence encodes CASSPSGNEIQYF.

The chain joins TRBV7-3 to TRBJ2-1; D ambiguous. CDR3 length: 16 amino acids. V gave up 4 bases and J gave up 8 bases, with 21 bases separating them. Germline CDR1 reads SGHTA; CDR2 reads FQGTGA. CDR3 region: CASSSPDESHGDEQFF. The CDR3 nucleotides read TGTGCCAGCAGCTCACCGGACGAGAGCCACGGAGATGAGCAGTTCTTC. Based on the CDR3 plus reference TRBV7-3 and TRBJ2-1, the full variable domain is GAGVSQTPSNKVTEKGKYVELRCDPISGHTALYWYRQSLGQGPEFLIYFQGTGAADDSGLPNDRFFAVRPEGSVSTLKIQRTERGDSAVYLCASSSPDESHGDEQFFGPGTRLTVL.

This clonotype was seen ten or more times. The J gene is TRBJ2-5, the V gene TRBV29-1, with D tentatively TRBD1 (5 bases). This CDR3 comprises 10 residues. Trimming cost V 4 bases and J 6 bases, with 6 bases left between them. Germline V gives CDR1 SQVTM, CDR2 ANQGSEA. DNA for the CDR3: TGCAGCGTTGCAGGGCAGACCCAGTACTTC. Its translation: CSVAGQTQYF.